These 10 T cell receptor beta chains came from one sample sequenced in a study of T cells in Graves' hyperthyroidism and ophthalmopathy (dated by TCRdb to the late 2010s). The library was prepared using multiplex PCR. TCRdb names Illumina HiSeq 2000 as the instrument used. The TCR beta CDR3 regions were amplified from the RNA transcripts. For the first round of RT-PCR on the TCR CDR3, the HTBI primer set was used together with the Qiagen OneStep RT-PCR kit. The raw public reads went through TCRdb reprocessing: fastp at Q25, MiXCR clone calling, in-frame beta chains kept. For every CDR3 protein sequence, its rows merge into one entry that carries the most common genes and DNA. The sample contains around 600,000 distinct CDR3 sequences, approximately 15% of them found a single time. Around 7% of the sample is taken by the ten largest. Specimen: blood. Every receptor here comes from a woman younger than 35 with Graves' ophthalmopathy.

This clonotype has only a few counts. This rearrangement joins TRBV29-1 to TRBJ1-1; D gene ambiguous. Germline CDR1 and CDR2: SQVTM and ANQGSEA. The V gene lost 4 bases and the J gene lost 2 bases, with 11 bases spanning the gap. The CDR3 is 13 residues long. The CDR3 nucleotides are TGCAGCGTTGGAAAGATTCAAAACACTGAAGCTTTCTTT. It yields the protein CSVGKIQNTEAFF.

J is TRBJ1-1 and V is TRBV6-1; possibly TRBD1 for D (5 bases). The length of the CDR3 is 13 residues. Trimming pared 6 bases from V and 0 bases from J, leaving 8 bases between. CDR1 and CDR2 (germline): MNHNS, SASEGT. This chain's CDR3 is CASRWDLNTEAFF. The CDR3 nucleotides read TGTGCCAGCAGGTGGGACTTGAACACTGAAGCTTTCTTT.

In its sample, this clonotype was seen many times. The chain is built from TRBV6-1 and TRBJ2-7; D not certain. Germline V CDR1 and CDR2: MNHNS, SASEGT. There are 10 residues in the CDR3. The V gene lost 8 bases and the J gene lost 5 bases, with 7 bases spanning the gap. The CDR3 loop is CASGYDEQYF. CDR3 bases: TGTGCCAGCGGATACGACGAGCAGTACTTC.

This clonotype was detected ten times or more. The rearrangement uses TRBV2 and TRBJ2-1, with 8 positions matching TRBD2. The CDR3 is 14 residues long. J gave up 6 bases and V 5 bases, and 6 bases lay outside the gene matches. Germline V gene data show CDR1 as SNHLY and CDR2 as FYNNEI. In nucleotides, the CDR3 is TGTGCCAGCAGTTATAGCGGGATTCCCAATGAGCAGTTCTTC. This sequence encodes CASSYSGIPNEQFF. The complete variable domain, with remaining parts taken from reference TRBV2 and TRBJ2-1, reads EPEVTQTPSHQVTQMGQEVILRCVPISNHLYFYWYRQILGQKVEFLVSFYNNEISEKSEIFDDQFSVERPDGSNFTLKIRSTKLEDSAMYFCASSYSGIPNEQFFGPGTRLTVL.

At least ten counts were recorded for this clonotype. The genes are TRBV12-3 or TRBV12-4 and TRBJ1-4; 9 bases are shared with TRBD1. J gave up 6 bases and V 2 bases, and 4 bases lay outside the gene matches. This CDR3 is built from 15 residues. CDR3 DNA: TGTGCCAGCAGTTTAAGGGGGGACAGGGATGAAAAACTGTTTTTT. It yields the protein CASSLRGDRDEKLFF.

In regard to this clonotype: A read error may produce the germline difference seen at one junction end. V gene TRBV29-1 combines with J gene TRBJ2-1; D is tentatively TRBD1 or TRBD2 (5 bases each). This CDR3 has 14 amino acids. Germline assignment: CDR1 SQVTM and CDR2 ANQGSEA. CDR3 in DNA: TGCAGCGCGACCGGGACGGTAATTTACAATGAGCGGTTCTTC. Encoded protein: CSATGTVIYNERFF.

The rearrangement links TRBV20-1 to TRBJ2-7; TRBD2 matches 11 bases. The CDR3 runs to 15 residues. J gave up 1 base and V 6 bases, and 8 bases lay outside the gene matches. CDR1 DFQATT and CDR2 SNEGSKA come from the germline V gene (reference sequence). The DNA of the CDR3 is TGCAGTGCCACACAACTAGCGGGAGCATCCTACGAGCAGTACTTC. This encodes CSATQLAGASYEQYF.

A few counts support this clonotype. The genes are TRBV6-2 or TRBV6-3 and TRBJ2-1; 8 nucleotides agree with TRBD1. Germline trimming cut 7 bases from V and 3 bases from J; bases unmatched to any gene: 2. The germline CDR1 and CDR2 sequences are MNHEY and SVGEGT. The CDR3 sequence is 13 residues long. CDR3 sequence (DNA): TGTGCCAGCACGGGACAGGTCTACAATGAGCAGTTCTTC. It is translated as CASTGQVYNEQFF.

This clonotype was seen many times. The rearrangement uses TRBV20-1 and TRBJ2-3, with 14 bases that match TRBD2. The CDR3 is made up of 16 amino acids. Unmatched junction bases numbered 6, after V lost 6 bases and J lost 1 base. Looked up from germline, CDR1 is DFQATT and CDR2 is SNEGSKA (reference sequence). CDR3 DNA sequence: TGCAGTGCCCGTCCGGGACTAGCGGGAGGCACAGATACGCAGTATTTT. Amino acid sequence: CSARPGLAGGTDTQYF.

This rearrangement joins TRBV20-1 to TRBJ2-3; maybe TRBD2 (6 bases). Germline assignment: CDR1 DFQATT and CDR2 SNEGSKA (reference sequence). The CDR3 totals 10 residues. V lost 3 bases, J lost 12 bases, and 10 bases lay in between. The CDR3 DNA sequence: TGCAGTGCTAGGGGGACTCCTCAGTATTTT. Translated: CSARGTPQYF.